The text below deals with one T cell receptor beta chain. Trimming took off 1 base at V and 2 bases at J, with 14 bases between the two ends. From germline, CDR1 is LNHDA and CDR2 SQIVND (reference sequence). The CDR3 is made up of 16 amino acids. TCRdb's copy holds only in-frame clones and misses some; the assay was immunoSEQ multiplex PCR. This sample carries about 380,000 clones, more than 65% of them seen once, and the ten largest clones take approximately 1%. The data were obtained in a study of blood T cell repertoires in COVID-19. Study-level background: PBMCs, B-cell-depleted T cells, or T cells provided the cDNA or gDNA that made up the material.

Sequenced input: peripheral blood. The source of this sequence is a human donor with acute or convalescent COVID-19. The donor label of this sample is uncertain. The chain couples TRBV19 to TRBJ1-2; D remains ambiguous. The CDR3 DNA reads TGTGCCAGTAGTATAGTGGCAGACTCAAGAAACTATGGCTACACCTTC. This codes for CASSIVADSRNYGYTF. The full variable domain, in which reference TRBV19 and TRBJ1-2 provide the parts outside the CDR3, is DGGITQSPKYLFRKEGQNVTLSCEQNLNHDAMYWYRQDPGQGLRLIYYSQIVNDFQKGDIAEGYSVSREKKESFPLTVTSAQKNPTAFYLCASSIVADSRNYGYTFGSGTRLTVV.